The sequence of this TCR beta chain was determined in a study of shared clonotypes between healthy human individuals. Study-level information: Donors were a couple of women and a few men aged 18 to 49. Points from the study as a whole: The study found lower generation probabilities in non-shared clonotypes than in those shared by all four donors.

Comments on this clone: Its antigen is not known.

CDR1 is MGHRA, CDR2 YSYEKL, per germline. V was shortened by 0 bases and J by 2 bases, with 17 bases between the two germline ends. This CDR3 has 18 residues. A 200 ng quantity of DNA, 32,000 or so T cell genomes, went into the sorted-subset replicate PCRs. Measured with immunoSEQ multiplex PCR; TCRdb has only the in-frame clones, and not every one. The repertoire consists of about 600,000 clones, with approximately 97% occurring once and the leading ten covering roughly 0.055%. The receptor's source is a woman aged 30 to 39 in good health. Sequencing was carried out using naive CD4+ T cells sorted from blood. Subset meaning: CD45RA+ positively selected. V usage is TRBV4-1 and J usage is TRBJ1-5; a possible D gene is TRBD1 (6 bases). The CDR3, as DNA: TGCGCCAGCAGCCAAGAACGACCCAGGGGTTATGGCAATCAGCCCCAGCATTTT. This encodes CASSQERPRGYGNQPQHF.